This record looks at one TCR beta chain sequence and its context. Trimming took 4 bases from V and 0 from J, leaving 10 bases between them. The germline gives CDR1 SGHAT, CDR2 FQNNGV. This CDR3 contains 15 residues. TCRdb keeps only in-frame clones here, not all; method: immunoSEQ multiplex PCR. The table records over 80,000 clones, roughly four fifths of them present only once. The sample belongs to a study of OX40 agonist ivuxolimab in advanced cancers. Whole-study context: The dose-escalation cohort had hepatocellular carcinoma, melanoma, renal cell or head and neck cancer.

The chain has TRBV11-2 and TRBJ2-1; D is possibly TRBD1 (5 bases). This specimen consisted of CD4+ or CD8+ T cells sorted from blood, obtained in a trial of the OX40 agonist ivuxolimab. The source of this sequence is an adult with an advanced solid tumor such as melanoma, head and neck, liver or kidney cancer. The CDR3 nucleotides read TGTGCCAGCAGCTCGGACACCCGCTCCTACAATGAGCAGTTCTTC. This translates into CASSSDTRSYNEQFF.